This T cell receptor (beta chain) was sequenced in a study of CD8 T cells in ankylosing spondylitis (TCRdb year 2017). Some background on the complete study: To find TCR variants linked to disease, the study profiled T cell receptor beta repertoires in ankylosing spondylitis patients and healthy donors. The full study cohort was made up of about two dozen ankylosing spondylitis patients and approximately 100 healthy donors. Samples of peripheral blood were taken, and for ankylosing spondylitis patients, synovial fluid was collected as well. Results and caveats for the whole study, not just this receptor: The disease-linked clones were reported as significantly enriched in matched synovial fluid samples from ankylosing spondylitis patients. Some of the motif variants had been reported before in the synovial fluid and blood of reactive arthritis patients, a finding that suggests common disease-initiation mechanisms. In peripheral blood, the disease-linked clones were found at relatively low frequencies and had a CD8+ phenotype. Blood from ankylosing spondylitis patients appeared to be characterized by a TCR beta motif made up of under ten highly homologous amino acid variants.

In its sample, this clonotype was seen many times. No cognate antigen has been identified for it. Base qualities are not provided; no much larger clone lies one nucleotide away. This sample was sequenced with an Illumina HiSeq 2500. Quantitative 5'-RACE with molecular barcodes was the method used to prepare the TCR beta libraries. Under the source paper's analysis protocol: A new computational method based on a probabilistic model of VDJ rearrangement was used to identify disease-linked TCR variants. TCRdb reanalyzed the raw reads on its own, using fastp at Q25 for trimming and MiXCR for clone calling, and kept in-frame beta chains. Each CDR3 protein gets just one entry, which takes the most common genes and DNA from the rows behind it. The V and J calls reflect TCRdb's pipeline rather than the authors' work. This sample is represented by approximately 250,000 distinct CDR3 sequences; roughly 8.2% of them were singletons. The ten largest clones take up about 5% of the sample.

The CDR3 holds 15 amino acids from the cysteine to the phenylalanine. Of all the DNA, just the CDR3 is kept, 45 bases in frame from base 1. CDR1 and CDR2 are drawn from the germline V gene: SNHLY, FYNNEI. Trimming removed 7 bases from V and 1 base from J, leaving 14 bases between the germline ends. The specimen was blood, either unsorted or a sorted T cell fraction (not recorded which). The chain is made from TRBV2 and TRBJ1-3; the D gene remains uncertain. The clonotype was recovered from a female donor with ankylosing spondylitis or in good health (not recorded which). The nucleotide sequence reads TGTGCCAGCAAGGGAGGCAGCTTATCTGGAAACACCATATATTTT. Protein translation: CASKGGSLSGNTIYF. The full variable domain, completed from the reference TRBV2 and TRBJ1-3 proteins outside the CDR3, reads EPEVTQTPSHQVTQMGQEVILRCVPISNHLYFYWYRQILGQKVEFLVSFYNNEISEKSEIFDDQFSVERPDGSNFTLKIRSTKLEDSAMYFCASKGGSLSGNTIYFGEGSWLTVV.